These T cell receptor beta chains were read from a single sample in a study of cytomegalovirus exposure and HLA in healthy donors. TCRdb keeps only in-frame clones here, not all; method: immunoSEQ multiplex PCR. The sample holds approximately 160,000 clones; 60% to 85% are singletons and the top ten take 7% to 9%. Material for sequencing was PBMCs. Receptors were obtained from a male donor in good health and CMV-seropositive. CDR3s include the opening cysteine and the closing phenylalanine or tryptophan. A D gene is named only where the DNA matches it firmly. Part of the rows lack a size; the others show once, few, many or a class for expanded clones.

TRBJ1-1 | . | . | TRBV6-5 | CASSPRVNTEAFF | TGTGCCAGCAGTCCCAGGGTGAACACTGAAGCTTTCTTT
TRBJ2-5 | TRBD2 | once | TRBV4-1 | CASSHWGLAGAHKYF | TGCGCCAGCAGCCACTGGGGGCTAGCGGGGGCCCACAAGTACTTC
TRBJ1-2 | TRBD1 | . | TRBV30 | CAWSDRGRKYGYTF | TGTGCCTGGAGTGACAGGGGGCGGAAGTATGGCTACACCTTC
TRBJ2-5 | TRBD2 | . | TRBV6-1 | CASSEAEWTSGPIQETQYF | TGTGCCAGCAGTGAAGCGGAGTGGACTAGCGGCCCAATCCAGGAGACCCAGTACTTC
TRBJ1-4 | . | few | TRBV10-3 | CAISDTLNEKLFF | TGTGCCATCAGCGACACGCTTAATGAAAAACTGTTTTTT
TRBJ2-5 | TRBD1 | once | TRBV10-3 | CAINSGGETQYF | TGTGCCATCAATTCAGGGGGAGAGACCCAGTACTTC
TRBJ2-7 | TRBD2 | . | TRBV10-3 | CAISALGGDFSYEQYF | TGTGCCATCAGTGCGTTGGGGGGGGATTTCTCCTACGAGCAGTACTTC
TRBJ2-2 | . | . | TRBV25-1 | CASRGGKGAPGELFF | TGTGCCAGCAGGGGCGGGAAGGGGGCCCCCGGGGAGCTGTTTTTT
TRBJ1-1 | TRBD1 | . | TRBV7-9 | CASSGGGTDRGGSTEAFF | TGTGCCAGCAGCGGGGGCGGAACGGACAGGGGGGGGAGCACTGAAGCTTTCTTT
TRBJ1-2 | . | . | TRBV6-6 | CASSQIGGDVHGYTF | TGTGCCAGCAGCCAAATAGGGGGAGATGTTCATGGCTACACCTTC
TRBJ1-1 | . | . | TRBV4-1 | CASSPLYREFGTEAFF | TGCGCCAGCAGCCCACTTTATAGGGAGTTCGGGACTGAAGCTTTCTTT
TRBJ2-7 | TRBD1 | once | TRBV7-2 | CASGRTGVFYEQYF | TGTGCCAGCGGGAGGACAGGGGTCTTCTACGAGCAGTACTTC
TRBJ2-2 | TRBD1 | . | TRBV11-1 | CASSWGGRDRVNTGELFF | TGTGCCAGCAGCTGGGGGGGAAGGGACAGGGTGAACACCGGGGAGCTGTTTTTT
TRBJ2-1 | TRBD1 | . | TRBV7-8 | CASSHERDRSTYNEQFF | TGTGCCAGCAGCCACGAGAGGGACAGGTCGACCTACAATGAGCAGTTCTTC
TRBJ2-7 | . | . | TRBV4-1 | CASSQDLGSVYEQYF | TGCGCCAGCAGCCAAGATCTCGGGTCCGTCTACGAGCAGTACTTC
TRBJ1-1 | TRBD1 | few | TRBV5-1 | CASSPRTGANTEAFF | TGCGCCAGCAGCCCCCGGACAGGGGCGAACACTGAAGCTTTCTTT
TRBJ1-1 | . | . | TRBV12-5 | CASGLVLGTEATNTEAFF | TGTGCTAGTGGTTTGGTACTGGGGACTGAAGCTACGAACACTGAAGCTTTCTTT
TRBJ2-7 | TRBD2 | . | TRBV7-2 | CASSLATGTSGGYYEQYF | TGTGCCAGCAGCTTAGCGACCGGGACTAGCGGGGGTTACTACGAGCAGTACTTC
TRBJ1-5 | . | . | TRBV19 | CASSPRRGFTSNQPQHF | TGTGCCAGTAGTCCTCGGCGCGGCTTCACTAGCAATCAGCCCCAGCATTTT
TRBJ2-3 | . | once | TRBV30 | CAWSVRGGTDTQYF | TGTGCCTGGAGTGTAAGGGGTGGCACAGATACGCAGTATTTT
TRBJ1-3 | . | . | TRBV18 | CASSPDSSGNTIYF | TGTGCCAGCTCTCCCGACAGCTCTGGAAACACCATATATTTT
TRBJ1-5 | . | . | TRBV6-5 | CASSQRAGRIQPQHF | TGTGCCAGCAGCCAGCGGGCCGGCAGGATACAGCCCCAGCATTTT
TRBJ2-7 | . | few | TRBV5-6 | CASSLVGGMYEQYF | TGTGCCAGCAGCTTGGTTGGGGGGATGTACGAGCAGTACTTC
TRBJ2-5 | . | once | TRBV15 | CATSRDSEGLYVQYF | TGTGCCACCAGCAGAGATTCGGAGGGGCTCTACGTGCAGTACTTC
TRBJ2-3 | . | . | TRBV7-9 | CASLGGNFADTQYF | TGTGCCAGCTTGGGAGGCAATTTTGCAGATACGCAGTATTTT